Detailed here is one T cell receptor (beta chain). Germline V gives CDR1 SGHVS, CDR2 FQNEAQ. This CDR3 has 15 amino acids. Trimming removed 6 bases from V and 4 bases from J, with 18 bases in between. The source of the sample is a study of brain T cells in children with intractable seizures. Clones were sequenced by immunoSEQ multiplex PCR, and TCRdb holds only the in-frame ones, with some missing. The data hold 65,000 to 85,000 clones, with approximately 94% observed a single time. The sequenced cases were selected for having the highest brain T cell transcript signatures. Patients received at least one anti-epileptic drug before surgery.

The TCR sequence derives from a boy in the first two years of life with tuberous sclerosis and intractable seizures. This chain connects TRBV7-8 to TRBJ1-2; no clear D. The specimen comprised peripheral blood, sampled at surgery. In nucleotides, the CDR3 is TGTGCCAGCAGTTTTCAGCCCGGCATAATCTATGGCTACACCTTC. It encodes CASSFQPGIIYGYTF.